The 29 T cell receptor beta chains reported below all come from one sample, sequenced in a study of blood T cell repertoires in COVID-19. Profiling relied on immunoSEQ multiplex PCR, and the TCRdb table lists in-frame clones only, not all of them. Of 300,000 to 400,000 clones listed, about nine tenths were seen once; the top ten hold around 8.9%. Source material: peripheral blood. These receptors originate from a man in his thirties or forties with COVID-19, enrolled during active disease.

The chain is built from TRBV24-1 and TRBJ1-5, with D hard to call. Trimming pared 5 bases from V and 3 bases from J, leaving 7 bases between. The CDR3 has 13 residues. The germline gives CDR1 KGHDR, CDR2 SFDVKD. The CDR3 is CATSGRSNQPQHF. The DNA of the CDR3 is TGTGCCACCAGTGGCAGGTCCAATCAGCCCCAGCATTTT.

The chain employs TRBV5-4 and TRBJ2-1; TRBD2 aligns across 7 bases. Trimming took 3 bases from V and 7 from J; bases not matched to a gene: 7. The CDR3 length is 14 residues. Germline lookup yields CDR1 SGHNT and CDR2 YYREEE (reference sequence). This CDR3 reads CASSYSRRGNEQFF. CDR3 sequence (DNA): TGTGCCAGCAGCTACTCACGGCGGGGGAATGAGCAGTTCTTC. Complete variable domain (other parts from reference TRBV5-4 and TRBJ2-1): ETGVTQSPTHLIKTRGQQVTLRCSSQSGHNTVSWYQQALGQGPQFIFQYYREEENGRGNFPPRFSGLQFPNYSSELNVNALELDDSALYLCASSYSRRGNEQFFGPGTRLTVL.

The rearrangement joins TRBV28 to TRBJ1-1; tentatively, D is TRBD1 (6 bases). Germline V gene data show CDR1 as MDHEN and CDR2 as SYDVKM. The CDR3 is 15 residues long. Trimming shortened V by 4 bases and J by 1 base, and 13 bases separated the two germline ends. CDR3 bases: TGTGCCAGCAGTTCACAGGGACCCCAGAACACTGAAGCTTTCTTT. It codes for CASSSQGPQNTEAFF.

The V gene is TRBV6-5, the J gene TRBJ1-2, with 8 positions matching TRBD1. The CDR3 spans 14 residues. Germline V gene lookup returns CDR1 MNHEY and CDR2 SVGAGI. The V and J ends lost 0 bases and 7 bases, in that order; junction bases with no gene match: 4. For the CDR3, the DNA is TGTGCCAGCAGTTACTCTGGACAGGGACGTGGCTACACCTTC. Its translation is CASSYSGQGRGYTF.

This chain connects TRBV11-3 to TRBJ1-1, with 8 bases identical to TRBD1. Germline CDR1 is SGHNT and CDR2 is YENEEA. V dropped 2 bases and J dropped 3; count of bases not matched to a gene: 2. The CDR3 length is 14 residues. CDR3 residues: CASSLQGAYTEAFF. The CDR3, as DNA: TGTGCCAGCAGCTTACAGGGGGCCTACACTGAAGCTTTCTTT. The whole variable domain, filled in from reference TRBV11-3 and TRBJ1-1, reads EAGVVQSPRYKIIEKKQPVAFWCNPISGHNTLYWYLQNLGQGPELLIRYENEEAVDDSQLPKDRFSAERLKGVDSTLKIQPAELGDSAVYLCASSLQGAYTEAFFGQGTRLTVV.

The chain has TRBV4-3 and TRBJ2-3; no clear D gene. Germline V gene data show CDR1 as LGHNA and CDR2 as YSLEER. This CDR3 is built from 16 residues. V lost 0 bases and J lost 6, with 16 bases in between. Here the CDR3 DNA reads TGCGCCAGCAGCCAAGATCCCGGCCGGGTTGAGGATACGCAGTATTTT. It translates to CASSQDPGRVEDTQYF.

The genes are TRBV7-2 and TRBJ2-2; TRBD1 matches at 9 bases. J gave up 6 bases and V 5 bases, and 13 bases lay outside the gene matches. Germline V gene sequence: CDR1 SGHTA, CDR2 FQGNSA. The CDR3 consists of 17 residues. The chain's CDR3 is CASSLGFGQGSSGELFF. Here the CDR3 DNA reads TGTGCCAGCAGCCTGGGGTTTGGACAGGGGAGTTCCGGGGAGCTGTTTTTT.

The rearrangement joins TRBV11-2 to TRBJ2-7, with 10 bases aligning to TRBD1. J gave up 7 bases and V 5 bases, and 11 bases lay outside the gene matches. The CDR3 consists of 15 residues. Per germline, CDR1 SGHAT and CDR2 FQNNGV. The CDR3 nucleotides read TGTGCCAGCAGCGTCACCCGGGGACAGGGGTGGGAGCAGTACTTC. Translated: CASSVTRGQGWEQYF.

The J gene is TRBJ1-5, the V gene TRBV4-1, with 7 bases lining up with TRBD1. The germline V gene has CDR1 MGHRA and CDR2 YSYEKL. The CDR3 is 19 amino acids. J lost 5 bases, V lost 8 bases, and 24 bases had no gene match. In DNA form, the CDR3 reads TGCGCCAGCCACTTATGGGTTAAAAAAGGGGGCGAACTACATCAGCCCCAGCATTTT. It is translated as CASHLWVKKGGELHQPQHF.

The DNA for the CDR3 is TGTGCCAGCAGACCACTTTTCGGGAGTTATGGCTACACCTTC. As protein: CASRPLFGSYGYTF. The chain recombines TRBV6-5 with TRBJ1-2; D not certain. The germline V gene encodes CDR1 MNHEY and CDR2 SVGAGI. The CDR3 covers 14 residues. V lost 6 bases and J lost 5, with 16 bases in between.

This chain connects TRBV4-3 to TRBJ2-5; no reliable D call. The ends were cut back, 1 base at V and 3 bases at J, with 9 bases in the middle. The CDR3 has 14 residues. Germline V gives CDR1 LGHNA, CDR2 YSLEER. The CDR3 here is CASSQGGAEETQYF. CDR3 nucleotides: TGCGCCAGCAGCCAAGGTGGTGCGGAAGAGACCCAGTACTTC.

The gene calls are TRBV28 and TRBJ2-7, with 7 bases identical to TRBD1. Germline V gene data show CDR1 as MDHEN and CDR2 as SYDVKM. The CDR3 is 14 amino acids. The junction had 6 bases not matched to a gene; V was cut back by 5 bases and J by 2 bases. The CDR3 coding sequence is TGTGCCAGCAGTCTGGCCGGGACAGCCTACGAGCAGTACTTC. This translates into CASSLAGTAYEQYF.

The chain is built from TRBV15 and TRBJ2-2, with 12 bases that match TRBD2. The CDR3 runs 17 residues. The V gene end was trimmed by 3 bases and the J gene end by 4 bases; junction bases not matched to a gene: 6. CDR1 is LNHNV, CDR2 YYDKDF, per germline (reference sequence). For the CDR3, the DNA is TGTGCCACCAGCAGTCCTAGCGGGAGGGAAACCACCGGGGAGCTGTTTTTT. It is translated as CATSSPSGRETTGELFF. Drawing the rest from reference TRBV15 and TRBJ2-2, the complete variable domain is DAMVIQNPRYQVTQFGKPVTLSCSQTLNHNVMYWYQQKSSQAPKLLFHYYDKDFNNEADTPDNFQSRRPNTSFCFLDIRSPGLGDTAMYLCATSSPSGRETTGELFFGEGSRLTVL.

This clone was seen ten or more times. The chain recombines TRBV7-2 with TRBJ1-2, with D tentatively TRBD1 (5 bases). The V end was cut by 1 base, the J end by 2 bases, with 11 bases between. Germline CDR1 is SGHTA and CDR2 is FQGNSA. The CDR3 runs to 15 residues. The CDR3 loop is CASSLDLGANYGYTF. DNA of the CDR3: TGTGCCAGCAGCTTAGATTTAGGGGCAAACTATGGCTACACCTTC.

This chain connects TRBV7-9 to TRBJ2-3; 10 nucleotides line up with TRBD2. This CDR3 spans 15 amino acids. V was pared by 3 bases and J by 4 bases, with 4 bases of the junction left unmatched. The germline V gene encodes CDR1 SEHNR and CDR2 FQNEAQ (reference sequence). The CDR3 here is CASSFASGSADTQYF. CDR3 DNA: TGTGCCAGCAGCTTCGCTAGCGGGAGCGCAGATACGCAGTATTTT. Full variable domain (remainder filled in from reference TRBV7-9 and TRBJ2-3): DTGVSQNPRHKITKRGQNVTFRCDPISEHNRLYWYRQTLGQGPEFLTYFQNEAQLEKSRLLSDRFSAERPKGSFSTLEIQRTEQGDSAMYLCASSFASGSADTQYFGPGTRLTVL.

This chain links TRBV5-4 with TRBJ1-2; the match to TRBD1 covers 12 bases. The CDR3 totals 16 residues. Germline V CDR1 and CDR2: SGHNT, YYREEE (reference sequence). V trimming: 2 bases; J trimming: 5 bases; junction bases outside the gene matches: 7. The CDR3 sequence is CASSFPGTGGRYGYTF. In DNA, the CDR3 is TGTGCCAGCAGCTTCCCCGGGACAGGGGGCAGGTATGGCTACACCTTC.

This clone was detected only a few times. V gene TRBV27 combines with J gene TRBJ2-1; tentatively, D is TRBD2 (5 bases). The V and J ends lost 6 bases and 0 bases respectively, with 15 bases between them. The CDR3 is made up of 16 amino acids. Per the germline V gene, CDR1 is MNHEY and CDR2 is SMNVEV (reference sequence). CDR3 bases: TGTGCCAGCAGCCCTGGCGGGCGAGTCTCCTACAATGAGCAGTTCTTC. Translating gives CASSPGGRVSYNEQFF.

V usage is TRBV19 and J usage is TRBJ1-1, with 7 bases lining up with TRBD1. Trimming at V came to 6 bases and at J to 11 bases, leaving 9 bases not matched to a gene. Germline assignment: CDR1 LNHDA and CDR2 SQIVND (reference sequence). The length of the CDR3 is 12 residues. Here the CDR3 reads CASRGTAFGAFF. In nucleotides, the CDR3 is TGTGCCAGTAGGGGGACAGCATTTGGTGCTTTCTTT.

The V and J genes are TRBV5-4 and TRBJ1-2; 9 positions agree with TRBD1. With V trimmed by 4 bases and J by 7 bases, 17 bases remained unmatched. In germline, CDR1 is SGHNT, CDR2 YYREEE (reference sequence). The CDR3 consists of 17 residues. The CDR3, as DNA: TGTGCCAGCAGCCCAGGGCTGGGACAGGGCAATTTAGGTGGCTACACCTTC. Protein sequence: CASSPGLGQGNLGGYTF.

The gene calls are TRBV10-3 and TRBJ2-5; 9 bases match TRBD2. Germline-derived CDR1 and CDR2 are ENHRY and SYGVKD. V lost 2 bases to trimming and J lost 3 bases; unmatched junction nucleotides: 4. The CDR3 consists of 15 residues. Here the CDR3 reads CAISEGLAGKETQYF. CDR3 in DNA: TGTGCCATCAGTGAGGGGCTAGCGGGAAAAGAGACCCAGTACTTC.

This chain joins TRBV7-3 and TRBJ2-1, with D perhaps matching TRBD1 (6 bases). V was trimmed by 2 bases and J by 7 bases, leaving 12 bases between them. Per the germline V gene, CDR1 is SGHTA and CDR2 is FQGTGA. The CDR3 sequence is 14 residues long. The CDR3 DNA follows: TGTGCCAGCAGCTTATACAGGGAAGTAAATGAGCAGTTCTTC. Translated: CASSLYREVNEQFF. The entire variable domain, with the rest obtained from reference TRBV7-3 and TRBJ2-1, is as follows: GAGVSQTPSNKVTEKGKYVELRCDPISGHTALYWYRQSLGQGPEFLIYFQGTGAADDSGLPNDRFFAVRPEGSVSTLKIQRTERGDSAVYLCASSLYREVNEQFFGPGTRLTVL.

V is TRBV5-1 and J is TRBJ1-6; D might be TRBD1 (6 bases). Germline CDR1 SGHRS, CDR2 YFSETQ. V lost 1 base and J lost 0, with 8 bases in between. The CDR3 runs to 16 residues. CDR3 nucleotide sequence: TGCGCCAGCAGCTTGACAGGGAGCTCCTATAATTCACCCCTCCACTTT. This gives the protein CASSLTGSSYNSPLHF.

This sequence joins TRBV6-5 and TRBJ1-2, with TRBD1 as a possible D gene (5 bases). Looked up from germline, CDR1 is MNHEY and CDR2 is SVGAGI. The CDR3 consists of 12 residues. The V end lost 4 bases, the J end lost 5 bases, and 8 bases lay between the germline ends. CDR3 nucleotide sequence: TGTGCCAGCAGTTCGGGACTGTATGGCTACACCTTC. Residues: CASSSGLYGYTF.

The chain combines TRBV6-1 with TRBJ2-5; 7 nucleotides match TRBD2. The germline V gene encodes CDR1 MNHNS and CDR2 SASEGT. Trimming at V came to 4 bases and at J to 2 bases, leaving 10 bases not matched to a gene. The CDR3 sequence is 16 residues long. CDR3 DNA: TGTGCCAGCAGTGCTGCTTTCGCGGGGGTTCAAGAGACCCAGTACTTC. It yields the protein CASSAAFAGVQETQYF.

This sequence joins TRBV7-8 and TRBJ1-2, with D tentatively TRBD1 (6 bases). The CDR3 loop spans 14 amino acids. The V gene's germline CDR1 is SGHVS and CDR2 FQNEAQ. V lost 5 bases to trimming and J lost 4 bases, with 14 bases between them. The CDR3, as DNA: TGTGCCAGCAGCCCAAGTAGGGGGTCCTATGGCTACACCTTC. It encodes CASSPSRGSYGYTF.

The gene calls are TRBV27 and TRBJ2-1, with D perhaps TRBD2 (5 bases). Germline loops: CDR1 MNHEY, CDR2 SMNVEV (reference sequence). CDR3 length: 18 amino acids. The V end was cut by 7 bases, the J end by 2 bases, with 24 bases between. The CDR3 is CASISIGLGSGTYNEQFF. DNA of the CDR3: TGTGCCAGCATCAGCATTGGTCTTGGAAGCGGAACCTACAATGAGCAGTTCTTC.

V and J are TRBV6-6 and TRBJ2-2; 10 nucleotides line up with TRBD2. The J segment lost 7 bases and the V segment lost 5 bases, leaving 13 bases of the junction unmatched. Germline V gene data show CDR1 as MNHNY and CDR2 as SVGAGI (reference sequence). CDR3 length equals 17 residues. This chain's CDR3 is CASSPERLAGAGGELFF. As DNA, the CDR3 is TGTGCCAGCAGTCCCGAGAGGCTAGCGGGAGCGGGCGGGGAGCTGTTTTTT.

In its sample, this clone was seen a few times. This CDR3 reads CASSLASQGNTEAFF. In nucleotides, the CDR3 is TGTGCCAGCAGCTTAGCATCGCAGGGAAACACTGAAGCTTTCTTT. The chain has TRBV7-6 and TRBJ1-1; perhaps TRBD1 as D (5 bases). This CDR3 is 15 amino acids long. The germline V and J ends were trimmed by 0 bases and 2 bases, with 10 bases remaining between them. CDR1 is SGHVS and CDR2 is FNYEAQ in the germline V gene.

V usage is TRBV6-2 or TRBV6-3 and J usage is TRBJ1-1; D unclear. This CDR3 contains 12 residues. Per germline, CDR1 MNHEY and CDR2 SVGEGT. Trimming removed 5 bases at V and 5 bases at J, with 9 bases between. The CDR3 reads CASSALETEAFF. CDR3 in DNA: TGTGCCAGCAGTGCGCTGGAGACTGAAGCTTTCTTT.